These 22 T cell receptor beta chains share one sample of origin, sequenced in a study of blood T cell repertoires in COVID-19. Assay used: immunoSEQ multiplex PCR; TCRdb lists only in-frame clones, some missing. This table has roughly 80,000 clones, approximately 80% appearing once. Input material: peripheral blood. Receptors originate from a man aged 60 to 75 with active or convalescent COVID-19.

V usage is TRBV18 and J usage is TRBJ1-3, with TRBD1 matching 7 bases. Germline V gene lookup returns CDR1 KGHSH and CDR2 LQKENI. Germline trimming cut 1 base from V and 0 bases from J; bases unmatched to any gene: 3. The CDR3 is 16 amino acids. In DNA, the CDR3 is TGTGCCAGCTCACCACGGGGACAGTTCTCTGGAAACACCATATATTTT. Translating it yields CASSPRGQFSGNTIYF.

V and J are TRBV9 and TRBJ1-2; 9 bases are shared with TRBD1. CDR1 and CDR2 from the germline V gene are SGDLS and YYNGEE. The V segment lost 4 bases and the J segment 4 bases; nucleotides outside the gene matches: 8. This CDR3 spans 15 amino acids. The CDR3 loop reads CASSIPTGGSYGYTF. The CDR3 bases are TGTGCCAGCAGCATACCGACAGGGGGAAGCTATGGCTACACCTTC.

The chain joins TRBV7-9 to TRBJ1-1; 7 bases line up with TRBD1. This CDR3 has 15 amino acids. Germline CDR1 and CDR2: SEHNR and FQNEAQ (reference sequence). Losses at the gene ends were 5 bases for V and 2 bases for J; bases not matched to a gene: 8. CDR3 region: CASSQPRGSNTEAFF. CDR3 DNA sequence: TGTGCCAGCAGCCAGCCCAGGGGGTCTAACACTGAAGCTTTCTTT.

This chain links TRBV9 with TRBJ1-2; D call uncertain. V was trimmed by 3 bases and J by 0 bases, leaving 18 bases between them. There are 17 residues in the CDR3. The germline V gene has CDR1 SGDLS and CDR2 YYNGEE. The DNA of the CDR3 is TGTGCCAGCAGCGGAGGCCCGCCACCACGATCTAACTATGGCTACACCTTC. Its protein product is CASSGGPPPRSNYGYTF.

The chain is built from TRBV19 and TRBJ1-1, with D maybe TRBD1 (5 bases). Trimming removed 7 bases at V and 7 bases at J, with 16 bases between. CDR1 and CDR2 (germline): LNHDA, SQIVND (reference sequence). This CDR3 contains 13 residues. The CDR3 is CASIPWGSDEAFF. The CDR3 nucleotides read TGTGCCAGTATCCCCTGGGGCTCGGATGAAGCTTTCTTT.

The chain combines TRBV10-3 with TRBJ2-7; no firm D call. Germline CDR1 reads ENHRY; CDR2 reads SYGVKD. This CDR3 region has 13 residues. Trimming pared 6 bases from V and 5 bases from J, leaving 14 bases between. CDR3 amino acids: CAIRGEVADEQYF. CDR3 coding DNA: TGTGCCATCAGAGGAGAGGTCGCGGACGAGCAGTACTTC.

The CDR3 spells CASSQGVSGGVAKNIQYF. The CDR3 DNA reads as TGTGCCAGCAGCCAAGGAGTTAGCGGGGGGGTAGCCAAAAACATTCAGTACTTC. The V gene is TRBV4-2, the J gene TRBJ2-4, with 11 bases matching TRBD2. The CDR3 has 18 residues. V was clipped by 1 base and J by 0 bases; unmatched bases: 5. The germline V gene has CDR1 LGHNA and CDR2 YNFKEQ.

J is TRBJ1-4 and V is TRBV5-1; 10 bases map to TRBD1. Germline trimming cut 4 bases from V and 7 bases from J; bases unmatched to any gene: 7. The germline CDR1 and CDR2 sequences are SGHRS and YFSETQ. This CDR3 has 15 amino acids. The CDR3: CASSMDRGNGEKLFF. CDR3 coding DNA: TGCGCCAGCAGCATGGACAGGGGGAATGGTGAAAAACTGTTTTTT.

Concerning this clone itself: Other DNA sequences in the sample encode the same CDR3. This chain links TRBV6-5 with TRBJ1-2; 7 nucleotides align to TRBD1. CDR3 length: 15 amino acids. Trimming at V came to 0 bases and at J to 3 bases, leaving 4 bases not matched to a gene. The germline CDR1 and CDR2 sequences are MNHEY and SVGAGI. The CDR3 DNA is TGTGCCAGCAGTTACTCCCGACAGGGAGACTATGGCTACACCTTC. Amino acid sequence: CASSYSRQGDYGYTF.

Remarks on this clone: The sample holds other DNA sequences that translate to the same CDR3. Here the CDR3 reads CASRRTGNSPLHF. Written as DNA, the CDR3 is TGTGCCAGCAGGCGGACAGGGAATTCACCCCTCCACTTT. The chain links TRBV6-5 to TRBJ1-6; 8 bases line up with TRBD1. Germline CDR1 is MNHEY and CDR2 is SVGAGI. The ends lost 6 bases at V and 7 bases at J; junction bases unmatched: 2. CDR3 length equals 13 residues.

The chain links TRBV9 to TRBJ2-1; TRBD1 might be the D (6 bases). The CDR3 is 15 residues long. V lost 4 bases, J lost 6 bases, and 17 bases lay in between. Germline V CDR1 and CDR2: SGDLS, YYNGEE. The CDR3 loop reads CASSSLTGQFNEQFF. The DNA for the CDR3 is TGTGCCAGCAGCTCCCTAACTGGACAGTTCAATGAGCAGTTCTTC.

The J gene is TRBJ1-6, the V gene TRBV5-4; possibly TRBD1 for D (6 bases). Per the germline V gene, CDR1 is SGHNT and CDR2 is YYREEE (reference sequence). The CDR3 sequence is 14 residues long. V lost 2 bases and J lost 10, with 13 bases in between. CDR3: CASSLARGYSPLHF. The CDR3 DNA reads TGTGCCAGCAGCTTAGCCAGGGGCTACTCACCCCTCCACTTT.

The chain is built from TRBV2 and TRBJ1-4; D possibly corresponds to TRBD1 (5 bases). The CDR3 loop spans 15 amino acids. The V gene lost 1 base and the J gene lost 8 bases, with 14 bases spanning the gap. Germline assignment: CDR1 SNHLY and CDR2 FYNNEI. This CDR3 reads CASSEEGPMGEKLFF. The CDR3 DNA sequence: TGTGCCAGCAGTGAAGAGGGGCCCATGGGGGAAAAACTGTTTTTT.

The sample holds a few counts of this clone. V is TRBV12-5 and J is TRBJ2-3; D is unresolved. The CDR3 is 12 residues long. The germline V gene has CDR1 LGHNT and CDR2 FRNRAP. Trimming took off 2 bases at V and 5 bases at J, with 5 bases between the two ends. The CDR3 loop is CASGLNGDTQYF. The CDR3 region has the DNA TGTGCTAGTGGTTTGAACGGAGATACGCAGTATTTT.

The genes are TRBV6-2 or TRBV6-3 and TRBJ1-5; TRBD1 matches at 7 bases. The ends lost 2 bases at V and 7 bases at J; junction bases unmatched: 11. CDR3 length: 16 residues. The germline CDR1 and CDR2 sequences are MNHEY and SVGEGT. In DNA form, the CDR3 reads TGTGCCAGCAGTTACACAGGACAGGTCCATGGGCAGCCCCAGCATTTT. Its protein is CASSYTGQVHGQPQHF.

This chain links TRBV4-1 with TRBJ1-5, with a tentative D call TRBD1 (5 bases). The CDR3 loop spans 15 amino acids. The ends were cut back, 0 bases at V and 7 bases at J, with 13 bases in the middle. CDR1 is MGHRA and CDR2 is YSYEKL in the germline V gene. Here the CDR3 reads CASSQEGQGRQPQHF. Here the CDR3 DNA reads TGCGCCAGCAGCCAAGAGGGGCAGGGTAGACAGCCCCAGCATTTT.

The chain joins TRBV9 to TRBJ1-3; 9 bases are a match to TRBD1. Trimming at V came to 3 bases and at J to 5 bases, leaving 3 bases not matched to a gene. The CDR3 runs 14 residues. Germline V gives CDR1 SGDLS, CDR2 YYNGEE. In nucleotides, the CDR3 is TGTGCCAGCAGCGAAACAGGGGGCAGAAACACCATATATTTT. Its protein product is CASSETGGRNTIYF.

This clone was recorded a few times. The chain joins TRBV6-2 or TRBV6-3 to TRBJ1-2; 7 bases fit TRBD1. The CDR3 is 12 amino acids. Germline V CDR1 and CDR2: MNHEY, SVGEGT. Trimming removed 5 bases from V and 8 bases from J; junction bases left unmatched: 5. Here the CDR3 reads CASSTGVWGYTF. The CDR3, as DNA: TGTGCCAGCAGTACAGGGGTTTGGGGCTACACCTTC.

Here the CDR3 DNA reads TGTGCCAGCAGCCTGTCTAGCGGGGAAACCTACGAGCAGTACTTC. Translated: CASSLSSGETYEQYF. The J gene is TRBJ2-7, the V gene TRBV7-2; TRBD2 agrees at 9 bases. From germline, CDR1 is SGHTA and CDR2 FQGNSA. With 5 bases clipped from V and 2 bases from J, the junction kept 7 bases outside the gene matches. The CDR3 has 15 amino acids.

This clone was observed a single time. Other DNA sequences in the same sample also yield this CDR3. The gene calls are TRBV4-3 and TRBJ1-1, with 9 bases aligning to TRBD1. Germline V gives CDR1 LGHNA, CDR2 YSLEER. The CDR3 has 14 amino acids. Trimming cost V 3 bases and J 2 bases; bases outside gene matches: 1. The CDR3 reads CASSQGQGNTEAFF. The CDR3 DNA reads TGCGCCAGCAGCCAGGGACAGGGAAACACTGAAGCTTTCTTT.

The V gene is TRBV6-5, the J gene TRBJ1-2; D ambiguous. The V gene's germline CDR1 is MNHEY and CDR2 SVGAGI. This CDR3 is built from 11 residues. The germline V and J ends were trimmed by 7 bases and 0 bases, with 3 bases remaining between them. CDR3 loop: CASTANYGYTF. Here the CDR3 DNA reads TGTGCCAGCACAGCTAACTATGGCTACACCTTC.

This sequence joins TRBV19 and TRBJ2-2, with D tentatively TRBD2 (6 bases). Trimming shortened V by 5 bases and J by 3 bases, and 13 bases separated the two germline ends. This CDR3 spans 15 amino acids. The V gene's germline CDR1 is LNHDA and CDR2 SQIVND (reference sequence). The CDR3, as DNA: TGTGCCAGTAGTCGTGGCGGGGCGCACACCGGGGAGCTGTTTTTT. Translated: CASSRGGAHTGELFF.